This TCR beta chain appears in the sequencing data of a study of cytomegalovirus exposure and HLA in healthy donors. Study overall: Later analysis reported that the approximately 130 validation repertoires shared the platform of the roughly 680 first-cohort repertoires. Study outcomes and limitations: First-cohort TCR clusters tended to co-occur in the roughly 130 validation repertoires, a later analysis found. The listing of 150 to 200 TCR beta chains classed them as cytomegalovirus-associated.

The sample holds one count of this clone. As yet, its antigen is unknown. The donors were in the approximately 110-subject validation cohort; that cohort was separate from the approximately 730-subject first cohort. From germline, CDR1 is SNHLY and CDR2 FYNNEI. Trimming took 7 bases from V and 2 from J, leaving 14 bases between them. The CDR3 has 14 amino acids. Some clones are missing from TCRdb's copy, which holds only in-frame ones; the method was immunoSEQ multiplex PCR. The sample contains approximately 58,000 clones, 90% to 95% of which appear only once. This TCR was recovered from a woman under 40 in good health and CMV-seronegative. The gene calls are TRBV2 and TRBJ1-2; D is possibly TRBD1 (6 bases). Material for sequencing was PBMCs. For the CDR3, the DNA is TGTGCCAGCACCGTAGACAGGTCCAACTATGGCTACACCTTC. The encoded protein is CASTVDRSNYGYTF.